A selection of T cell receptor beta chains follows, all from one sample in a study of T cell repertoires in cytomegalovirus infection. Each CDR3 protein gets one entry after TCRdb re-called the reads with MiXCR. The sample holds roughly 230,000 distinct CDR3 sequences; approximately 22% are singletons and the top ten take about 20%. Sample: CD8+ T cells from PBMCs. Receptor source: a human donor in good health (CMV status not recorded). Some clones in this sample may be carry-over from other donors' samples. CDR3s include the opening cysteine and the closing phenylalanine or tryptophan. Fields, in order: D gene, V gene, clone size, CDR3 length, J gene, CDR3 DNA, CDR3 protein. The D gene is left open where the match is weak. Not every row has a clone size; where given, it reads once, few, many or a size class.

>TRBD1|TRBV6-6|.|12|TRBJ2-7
TGTGCCAGCAACCGACAGGGTTGGGAGCAGTACTTC
CASNRQGWEQYF
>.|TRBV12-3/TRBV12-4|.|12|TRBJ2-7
TGTGCCAGCAGTTTAAGTCGACCAGAGCAGTACTTC
CASSLSRPEQYF
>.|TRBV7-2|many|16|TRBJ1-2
TGTGCCAGCAGCTCGGGGTATAGGGAGGGGCAAGGAGGCTACACCTTC
CASSSGYREGQGGYTF
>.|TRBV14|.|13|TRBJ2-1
TGTGCCAGCAGCCAACTATCCTACAATGAGCAGTTCTTC
CASSQLSYNEQFF
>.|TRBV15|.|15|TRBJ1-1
TGTGCCACCAGCACCAGTCATGGGGTTCCCACTGAAGCTTTCTTT
CATSTSHGVPTEAFF
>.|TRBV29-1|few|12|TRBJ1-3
TGCAGCGCAACGGAGGTTGGAAACACCATATATTTT
CSATEVGNTIYF
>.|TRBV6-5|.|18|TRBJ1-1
TGTGCCAGCAGTTACATATGGGACCGCATGGGTGTCGACACTGAAGCTTTCTTT
CASSYIWDRMGVDTEAFF
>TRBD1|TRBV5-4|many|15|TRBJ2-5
TGTGCCAGCAGGGGGCCGGGACAGAGACTTGAGACCCAGTACTTC
CASRGPGQRLETQYF
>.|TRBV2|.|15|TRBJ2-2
TGTGCCAGCACGGGAGAGGAGGGTATCACCGGGGAGCTGTTTTTT
CASTGEEGITGELFF
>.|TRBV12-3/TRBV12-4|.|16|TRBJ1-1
TGTGCCAGCAGTTTAGCTGCCGGCGCTTTGAACACTGAAGCTTTCTTT
CASSLAAGALNTEAFF
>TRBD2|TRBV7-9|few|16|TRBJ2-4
TGTGCCAGCAGCCCCCCGCTAGCGGGGGGGCAGGACATTCAGTACTTC
CASSPPLAGGQDIQYF
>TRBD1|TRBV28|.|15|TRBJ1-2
TGTGCCAGCAGTCTAAAGGGGGCTCCAAACTATGGCTACACCTTC
CASSLKGAPNYGYTF
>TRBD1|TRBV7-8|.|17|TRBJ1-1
TGTGCCAGCAGCCTCAGGGGGCGCATAGTGGTGAACACTGAAGCTTTCTTT
CASSLRGRIVVNTEAFF
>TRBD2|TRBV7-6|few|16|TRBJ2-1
TGTGCCAGCAGCTCCCCCCTAGCGGGGGCCTACAATGAGCAGTTCTTC
CASSSPLAGAYNEQFF
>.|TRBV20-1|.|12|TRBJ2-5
TGCAGTTCCAATTCCCCCACGGAGACCCAGTACTTC
CSSNSPTETQYF
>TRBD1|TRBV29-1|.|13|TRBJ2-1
TGCAGCGTTGAGACAGGGTTTGGTAATGAGCAGTTCTTC
CSVETGFGNEQFF
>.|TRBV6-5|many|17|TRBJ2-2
TGTGCCAGCAGCCCCGGGACGCATGTCCCGAACACCGGGGAGCTGTTTTTT
CASSPGTHVPNTGELFF
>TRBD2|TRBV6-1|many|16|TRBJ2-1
TGTGCCAGCAGTGAATTCGCGGGGGGACTCTACAATGAGCAGTTCTTC
CASSEFAGGLYNEQFF
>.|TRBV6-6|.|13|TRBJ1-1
TGTGCCAGCAGTTACCCAGGGTCCACTGAAGCTTTCTTT
CASSYPGSTEAFF
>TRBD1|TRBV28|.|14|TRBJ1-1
TGTGCCAGCAGATGGGACAGTCTGAACACTGAAGCTTTCTTT
CASRWDSLNTEAFF
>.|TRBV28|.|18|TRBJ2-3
TGTGCCAGCAGTTTTTTAGGGGCTACAGGGACTAATACAGATACGCAGTATTTT
CASSFLGATGTNTDTQYF
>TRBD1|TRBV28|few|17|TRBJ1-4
TGTGCCAGCAGTTCCCCTACGAGAGGGACAGGGACTGAAAAACTGTTTTTT
CASSSPTRGTGTEKLFF
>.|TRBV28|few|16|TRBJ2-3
TGTGCCAGCCAGGCCCCGGGGACGGCTGGCACAGATACGCAGTATTTT
CASQAPGTAGTDTQYF
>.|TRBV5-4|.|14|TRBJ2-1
TGTGCCAGCATCGGACTGCGACGATACAATGAGCAGTTCTTC
CASIGLRRYNEQFF
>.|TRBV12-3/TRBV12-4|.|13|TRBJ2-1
TGTGCCAGCAGTTTCCCAGGGGACAATGAGCAGTTCTTC
CASSFPGDNEQFF
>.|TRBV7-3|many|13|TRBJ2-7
TGTGCCAGCAGCTTAGGATCGAACTACGAGCAGTACTTC
CASSLGSNYEQYF
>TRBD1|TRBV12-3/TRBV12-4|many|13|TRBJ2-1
TGTGCCAGCAGCCGGGACAGGGACCGGGAGCAGTTCTTC
CASSRDRDREQFF
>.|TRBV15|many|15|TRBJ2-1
TGTGCCACCAGCAGAGAAAGGAAACTAATCAATGAGCAGTTCTTC
CATSRERKLINEQFF
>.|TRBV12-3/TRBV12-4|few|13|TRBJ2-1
TGTGCCAGCAGCCCCTTCAGAGACAATGAGCAGTTCTTC
CASSPFRDNEQFF
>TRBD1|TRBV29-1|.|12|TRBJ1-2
TGCAGCGGGGACAGGGGGGAGGAGGGCTACACCTTC
CSGDRGEEGYTF
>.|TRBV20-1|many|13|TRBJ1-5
TGCAGTGCTTCTTTCTCGGGGGATCAGCCCCAGCATTTT
CSASFSGDQPQHF
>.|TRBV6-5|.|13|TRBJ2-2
TGTGCCAGCAATTACACGGAGGTCGGGGAGCTGTTTTTT
CASNYTEVGELFF
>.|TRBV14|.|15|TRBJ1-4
TGTGCCAGCAGCCAAGATTACCGTGCAAATGAAAAACTGTTTTTT
CASSQDYRANEKLFF
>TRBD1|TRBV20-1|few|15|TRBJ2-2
TGCAGTGCTAGAGAGTGGACAGGGTTTACCGGGGAGCTGTTTTTT
CSAREWTGFTGELFF
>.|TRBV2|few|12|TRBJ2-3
TGTGCCAGCACCGAACGAGTAGATACGCAGTATTTT
CASTERVDTQYF
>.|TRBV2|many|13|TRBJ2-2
TGTGCCAGCAAGGGACAAAACACCGGGGAGCTGTTTTTT
CASKGQNTGELFF
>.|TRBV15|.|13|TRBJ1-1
TGTGCCACCAGCAGTACAAGGGAGCCTGAAGCTTTCTTT
CATSSTREPEAFF
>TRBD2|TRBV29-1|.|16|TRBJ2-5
TGCAGCGTTGAAGATACCCAAGCGGGGGGACAAGAGACCCAGTACTTC
CSVEDTQAGGQETQYF
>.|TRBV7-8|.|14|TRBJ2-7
TGTGCCAGCAGCTCCCGCGAGGCTAAGTACGAGCAGTACTTC
CASSSREAKYEQYF
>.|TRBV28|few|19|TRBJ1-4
TGTGCCAGCAGTTTATTGGCGGAGACAGGACGACTAGGGGCTGAAAAACTGTTTTTT
CASSLLAETGRLGAEKLFF
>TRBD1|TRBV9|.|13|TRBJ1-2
TGTGCCAGCAGTACAGGGGACAACTATGGCTACACCTTC
CASSTGDNYGYTF
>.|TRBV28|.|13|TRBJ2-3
TGTGCCAGCAGTTTGAGTAGCACAGATATGCAGTATTTT
CASSLSSTDMQYF